The clone carrying this T cell receptor beta chain showed up just a few times. The antigen remains unidentified. From germline, CDR1 is LGHNA and CDR2 YSLEER. The V and J ends lost 1 base and 0 bases respectively, with 9 bases between them. This CDR3 region has 15 residues. A multiplex PCR was run with 60 Vbeta primers and 13 Jbeta primers. Data came from immunoSEQ multiplex PCR; TCRdb stores just in-frame clones and leaves some out. The sample carries around 140,000 clones, about four fifths recorded once. The data derive from a study of cytomegalovirus exposure and HLA in healthy donors. Study findings and constraints: Among the CMV-associated chains, three were confirmed in vitro as specific for CMV antigens. In a later analysis, an Asian-associated ancestry cluster reportedly showed fewer N-insertions than the roughly 730-donor mean. Common viral pathogens were later found to be apparently linked to several of the most significant clusters. Previously analyzed data showed that most TCR beta V segments were productive at a frequency of about 87% or about 30%.

This chain connects TRBV4-3 to TRBJ1-2, with a possible D match to TRBD1 (5 bases). The TCR comes from a middle-aged man in good health and CMV-seronegative. Sequenced sample: PBMCs. The CDR3 loop reads CASSQGGGSNYGYTF. DNA for the CDR3: TGCGCCAGCAGCCAAGGGGGGGGTTCTAACTATGGCTACACCTTC.